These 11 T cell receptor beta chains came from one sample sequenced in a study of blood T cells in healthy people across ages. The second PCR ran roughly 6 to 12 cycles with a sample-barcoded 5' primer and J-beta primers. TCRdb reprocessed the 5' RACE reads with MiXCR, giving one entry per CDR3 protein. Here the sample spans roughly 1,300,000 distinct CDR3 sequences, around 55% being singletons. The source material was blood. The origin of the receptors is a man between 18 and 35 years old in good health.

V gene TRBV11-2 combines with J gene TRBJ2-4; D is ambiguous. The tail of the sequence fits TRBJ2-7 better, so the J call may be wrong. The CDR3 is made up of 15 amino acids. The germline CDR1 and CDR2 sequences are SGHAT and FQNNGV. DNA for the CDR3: TGTGCCAGCAGTAACCCTCGATTGCCCTCCTACGAGCAGTACTTC. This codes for CASSNPRLPSYEQYF.

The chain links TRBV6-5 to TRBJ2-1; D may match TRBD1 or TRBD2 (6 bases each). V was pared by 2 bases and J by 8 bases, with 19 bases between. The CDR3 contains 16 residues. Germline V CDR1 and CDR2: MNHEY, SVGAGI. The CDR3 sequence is CASSYHKPGAGDEQFF. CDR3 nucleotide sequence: TGTGCCAGCAGTTACCATAAACCGGGGGCAGGCGATGAGCAGTTCTTC.

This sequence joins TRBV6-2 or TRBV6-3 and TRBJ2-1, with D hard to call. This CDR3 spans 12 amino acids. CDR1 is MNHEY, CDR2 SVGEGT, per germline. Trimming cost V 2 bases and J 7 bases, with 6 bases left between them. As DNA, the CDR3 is TGTGCCAGCAGTTACATGTTAAATGAGCAGTTCTTC. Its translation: CASSYMLNEQFF.

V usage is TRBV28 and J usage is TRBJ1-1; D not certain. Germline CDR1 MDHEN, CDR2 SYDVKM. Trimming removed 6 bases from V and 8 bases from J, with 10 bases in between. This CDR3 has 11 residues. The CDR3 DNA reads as TGTGCCAGCAGCCACCGGGTGGAAGCTTTCTTT. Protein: CASSHRVEAFF.

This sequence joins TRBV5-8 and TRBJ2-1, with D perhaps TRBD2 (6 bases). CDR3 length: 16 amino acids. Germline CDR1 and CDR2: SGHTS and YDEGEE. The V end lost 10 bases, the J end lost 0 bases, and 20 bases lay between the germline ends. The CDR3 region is CADPDGGPSSYNEQFF. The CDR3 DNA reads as TGTGCCGACCCCGACGGGGGTCCGAGCTCCTACAATGAGCAGTTCTTC.

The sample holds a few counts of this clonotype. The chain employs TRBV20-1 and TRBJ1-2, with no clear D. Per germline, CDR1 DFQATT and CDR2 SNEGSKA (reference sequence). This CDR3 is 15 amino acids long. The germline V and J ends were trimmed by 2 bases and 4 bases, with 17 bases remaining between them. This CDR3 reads CSARKPGLEGYGYTF. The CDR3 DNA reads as TGCAGTGCTAGAAAACCGGGATTAGAAGGCTATGGCTACACCTTC.

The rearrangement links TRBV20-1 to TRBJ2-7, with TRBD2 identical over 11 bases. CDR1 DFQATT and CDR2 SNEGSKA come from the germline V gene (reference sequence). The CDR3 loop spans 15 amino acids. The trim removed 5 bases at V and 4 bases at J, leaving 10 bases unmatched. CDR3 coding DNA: TGCAGTGCTGAACCTCTAGCGGGGGGTTTATACGAGCAGTACTTC. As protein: CSAEPLAGGLYEQYF.

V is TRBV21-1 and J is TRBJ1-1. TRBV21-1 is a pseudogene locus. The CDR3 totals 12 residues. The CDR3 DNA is TGTGCCAGCAGCAAGGGTAACCCTGAAGCTTTCTTT. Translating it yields CASSKGNPEAFF.

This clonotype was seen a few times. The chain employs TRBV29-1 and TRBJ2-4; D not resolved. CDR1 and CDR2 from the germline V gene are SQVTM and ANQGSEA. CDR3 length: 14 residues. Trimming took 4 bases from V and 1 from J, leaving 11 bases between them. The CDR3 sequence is CSVAGNLAKNIQYF. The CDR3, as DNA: TGCAGCGTTGCGGGCAATCTCGCCAAAAACATTCAGTACTTC.

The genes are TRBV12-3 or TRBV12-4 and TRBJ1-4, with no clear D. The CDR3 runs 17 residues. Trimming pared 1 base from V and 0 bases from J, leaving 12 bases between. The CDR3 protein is CASSLVGPLTTNEKLFF. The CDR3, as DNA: TGTGCCAGCAGTTTAGTTGGACCGCTGACAACTAATGAAAAACTGTTTTTT.

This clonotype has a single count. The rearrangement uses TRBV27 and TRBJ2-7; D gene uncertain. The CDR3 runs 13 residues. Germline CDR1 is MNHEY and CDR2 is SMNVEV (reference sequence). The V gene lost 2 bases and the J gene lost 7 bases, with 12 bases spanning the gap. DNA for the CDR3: TGTGCCAGCAGTTTAACACAAGCGCGAGAGCAGTACTTC. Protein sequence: CASSLTQAREQYF.